Shown below are 19 T cell receptor beta chains from a single sample sequenced in a study of CD8+ T cells in alopecia areata. Sequencing templates came from extracted RNA that was reverse transcribed into cDNA. Sequenced by immunoSEQ multiplex PCR; TCRdb stores in-frame clones only, minus some. The profile covers 150,000 to 200,000 clones, with over 50% appearing a single time and 14% to 15% taken by the ten largest. The sequencing used CD4+ T cells sorted from blood, collected at week 0. The receptors derive from a human donor with alopecia areata.

V and J are TRBV7-9 and TRBJ2-3, with TRBD2 matching over 12 bases. Germline lookup yields CDR1 SEHNR and CDR2 FQNEAQ (reference sequence). CDR3 length equals 16 residues. With V trimmed by 5 bases and J by 4 bases, 7 bases remained unmatched. Here the CDR3 reads CASSTLAGGLADTQYF. CDR3 sequence (DNA): TGTGCCAGCAGCACGCTAGCGGGGGGGCTGGCAGATACGCAGTATTTT.

The chain joins TRBV6-1 to TRBJ1-5; maybe TRBD1 (5 bases). The CDR3 consists of 12 residues. The V end was cut by 8 bases, the J end by 4 bases, with 9 bases between. In germline, CDR1 is MNHNS, CDR2 SASEGT. The chain's CDR3 is CASGAGNQPQHF. DNA of the CDR3: TGTGCCAGCGGGGCGGGGAATCAGCCCCAGCATTTT.

The rearrangement uses TRBV5-1 and TRBJ1-4; D remains unclear. Trimming cost V 0 bases and J 0 bases, with 3 bases left between them. This CDR3 comprises 14 residues. CDR1 is SGHRS, CDR2 YFSETQ, per germline. The CDR3 region is CASSLGATNEKLFF. In DNA form, the CDR3 reads TGCGCCAGCAGCTTGGGGGCAACTAATGAAAAACTGTTTTTT.

This rearrangement joins TRBV15 to TRBJ2-2; D not resolved. Trimming removed 0 bases from V and 1 base from J, with 12 bases in between. The germline CDR1 and CDR2 sequences are LNHNV and YYDKDF (reference sequence). This CDR3 has 17 amino acids. The chain's CDR3 is CATSRDGNRLNTGELFF. The CDR3 DNA sequence: TGTGCCACCAGCAGAGATGGGAATAGATTGAACACCGGGGAGCTGTTTTTT. The full variable domain, in which reference TRBV15 and TRBJ2-2 provide the parts outside the CDR3, is DAMVIQNPRYQVTQFGKPVTLSCSQTLNHNVMYWYQQKSSQAPKLLFHYYDKDFNNEADTPDNFQSRRPNTSFCFLDIRSPGLGDTAMYLCATSRDGNRLNTGELFFGEGSRLTVL.

This clone was observed once. Different DNA sequences within this sample yield the same CDR3. DNA of the CDR3: TGTGCCAGCAGTCCGAGCGGGGGGGACACCGGGGAGCTGTTTTTT. It is translated as CASSPSGGDTGELFF. J is TRBJ2-2 and V is TRBV2; 10 bases agree with TRBD2. The V segment lost 5 bases and the J segment 3 bases; nucleotides outside the gene matches: 3. CDR3 length: 15 amino acids. CDR1 SNHLY and CDR2 FYNNEI come from the germline V gene.

The chain carries TRBV5-6 and TRBJ2-3; 8 bases match TRBD1. CDR1 is SGHDT, CDR2 YYEEEE, per germline. V was clipped by 4 bases and J by 4 bases; unmatched bases: 8. The CDR3 runs 15 residues. CDR3 nucleotide sequence: TGTGCCAGCAGCAGAGGACAGGGCGGGGCAGATACGCAGTATTTT. It translates to CASSRGQGGADTQYF.

The chain is built from TRBV19 and TRBJ2-3; perhaps D is TRBD1 or TRBD2 (5 bases each). Germline CDR1 is LNHDA and CDR2 is SQIVND (reference sequence). The CDR3 spans 14 residues. V dropped 6 bases and J dropped 8 bases, with 18 bases sitting between them. CDR3 sequence: CASSHRGLLGTQYF. In nucleotides, the CDR3 is TGTGCCAGTAGCCATCGGGGCCTCCTAGGTACGCAGTATTTT.

The rearrangement links TRBV7-6 to TRBJ2-1; D is uncertain. V dropped 0 bases and J dropped 8 bases, with 11 bases sitting between them. Germline values: CDR1 SGHVS, CDR2 FNYEAQ. The CDR3 contains 14 residues. CDR3 DNA sequence: TGTGCCAGCAGCTTAGCCCACGTACGCGATGAGCAGTTCTTC. Its translation: CASSLAHVRDEQFF.

This clone has only one observation. V usage is TRBV30 and J usage is TRBJ2-7; possible D gene TRBD1, 6 bases. The ends were cut back, 4 bases at V and 5 bases at J, with 9 bases in the middle. This CDR3 spans 11 amino acids. Germline CDR1 reads GTSNPN; CDR2 reads SVGIG (reference sequence). In DNA, the CDR3 is TGTGCCTGGAACAGGGACCACGAGCAGTACTTC. Translation: CAWNRDHEQYF.

The V call is TRBV4-1, the J call TRBJ2-5; 8 bases match TRBD2. V lost 5 bases and J lost 1; bases outside the gene matches: 6. CDR1 MGHRA and CDR2 YSYEKL come from the germline V gene. The CDR3 has 15 amino acids. The CDR3 loop reads CASSGRTSPQETQYF. The CDR3 DNA reads TGCGCCAGCAGCGGCCGGACTAGCCCCCAAGAGACCCAGTACTTC.

The chain is built from TRBV30 and TRBJ2-2; the match to TRBD1 covers 7 bases. The germline CDR1 and CDR2 sequences are GTSNPN and SVGIG (reference sequence). The length of the CDR3 is 18 residues. V lost 1 base to trimming and J lost 0 bases; unmatched junction nucleotides: 11. In DNA form, the CDR3 reads TGTGCCTGGAGTGACCCCCCTCCGGGACAGCCGAACACCGGGGAGCTGTTTTTT. It specifies CAWSDPPPGQPNTGELFF.

This rearrangement joins TRBV5-4 to TRBJ2-5; D gene ambiguous. Trimming left V 6 bases short and J 1 base short, with 13 bases between. CDR1 is SGHNT and CDR2 is YYREEE in the germline V gene (reference sequence). The CDR3 spans 14 residues. The CDR3 nucleotides read TGTGCCAGCAAAATTCCGGGCCCCCAAGAGACCCAGTACTTC. Its translation is CASKIPGPQETQYF. The full variable domain, completed using reference TRBV5-4 and TRBJ2-5, is ETGVTQSPTHLIKTRGQQVTLRCSSQSGHNTVSWYQQALGQGPQFIFQYYREEENGRGNFPPRFSGLQFPNYSSELNVNALELDDSALYLCASKIPGPQETQYFGPGTRLLVL.

The chain joins TRBV29-1 to TRBJ2-1, with D perhaps TRBD1 (6 bases). The V and J ends lost 5 bases and 1 base respectively, with 9 bases between them. CDR3 length: 13 residues. The V gene's germline CDR1 is SQVTM and CDR2 ANQGSEA. CDR3 nucleotides: TGCAGCGTTAAGGGGGTGTCCTACAATGAGCAGTTCTTC. It codes for CSVKGVSYNEQFF.

The table lists this clone with a few counts. The rearrangement uses TRBV5-1 and TRBJ2-1; TRBD2 matches 8 bases. The V gene's germline CDR1 is SGHRS and CDR2 YFSETQ. V was pared by 6 bases and J by 4 bases, with 6 bases of the junction left unmatched. CDR3 length: 14 amino acids. CDR3 loop: CASNPGLVYNEQFF. The CDR3 DNA is TGCGCCAGCAACCCGGGACTAGTTTACAATGAGCAGTTCTTC.

The V call is TRBV28, the J call TRBJ1-5, with D possibly matching TRBD1 (6 bases). CDR1 and CDR2 from the germline V gene are MDHEN and SYDVKM. The CDR3 length is 19 residues. Between the trimmed V and J ends, which lost 5 bases and 4 bases, there was a span of 27 bases. Written as DNA, the CDR3 is TGTGCCAGCAGTGGGGGGGGTAAACTCCGACAGGTTAGGAATCAGCCCCAGCATTTT. It codes for CASSGGGKLRQVRNQPQHF.

The gene calls are TRBV29-1 and TRBJ2-3; D gene unclear. Germline loops: CDR1 SQVTM, CDR2 ANQGSEA. This CDR3 has 12 amino acids. The V and J ends lost 3 bases and 4 bases respectively, with 8 bases between them. In DNA, the CDR3 is TGCAGCGTTGATTTGTCCGCAGATACGCAGTATTTT. Amino acid sequence: CSVDLSADTQYF.

This rearrangement joins TRBV6-1 to TRBJ2-1; a weak D match, TRBD1 (5 bases). This CDR3 comprises 14 residues. Germline values: CDR1 MNHNS, CDR2 SASEGT. The V end lost 5 bases, the J end lost 8 bases, and 16 bases lay between the germline ends. DNA of the CDR3: TGTGCCAGCAGTCTTGAACGGCAGGGTGATGAGCAGTTCTTC. This sequence encodes CASSLERQGDEQFF.

V gene TRBV29-1 combines with J gene TRBJ2-7; 9 bases are a match to TRBD1. The CDR3 extends over 12 amino acids. Germline CDR1 is SQVTM and CDR2 is ANQGSEA. The ends lost 7 bases at V and 6 bases at J; junction bases unmatched: 7. CDR3 amino acids: CSADRGLGEQYF. The CDR3 DNA reads TGCAGCGCAGACAGGGGGTTGGGCGAGCAGTACTTC.

This clone was seen only a few times. V and J are TRBV19 and TRBJ2-2, with 10 positions matching TRBD1. This CDR3 has 16 residues. Germline V gene sequence: CDR1 LNHDA, CDR2 SQIVND (reference sequence). V trimming: 4 bases; J trimming: 6 bases; junction bases outside the gene matches: 8. CDR3 DNA: TGTGCCAGTAGTACGGGACAGGGGTATAGCGCCGGGGAGCTGTTTTTT. Residues: CASSTGQGYSAGELFF.